Each of the 20 T cell receptor beta chains below was sequenced from the same sample in a study of T cells in tumors after PD-1 blockade. Method: immunoSEQ multiplex PCR; TCRdb's copy keeps in-frame clones and lacks some. The sample includes 54,000 or so clones, 80% of them seen just once. Sequenced here: PBMCs, sampled before anti-PD-1 treatment. These receptors came from a human donor with basal cell carcinoma.

This chain uses TRBV5-1 with TRBJ1-2; 8 positions match TRBD1. With 3 bases clipped from V and 8 bases from J, the junction kept 12 bases outside the gene matches. This CDR3 has 15 amino acids. The V gene's germline CDR1 is SGHRS and CDR2 YFSETQ. The CDR3 here is CASSSGQGLRRGYTF. CDR3 DNA sequence: TGCGCCAGCAGCTCTGGACAGGGACTGCGGAGGGGCTACACCTTC. Drawing the rest from reference TRBV5-1 and TRBJ1-2, the complete variable domain is KAGVTQTPRYLIKTRGQQVTLSCSPISGHRSVSWYQQTPGQGLQFLFEYFSETQRNKGNFPGRFSGRQFSNSRSEMNVSTLELGDSALYLCASSSGQGLRRGYTFGSGTRLTVV.

The chain joins TRBV4-1 to TRBJ1-1; 9 nucleotides agree with TRBD1. In germline, CDR1 is MGHRA, CDR2 YSYEKL. The V segment lost 0 bases and the J segment 3 bases; nucleotides outside the gene matches: 8. CDR3 length: 17 residues. The CDR3: CASSQDPGQGLYTEAFF. DNA for the CDR3: TGCGCCAGCAGCCAAGATCCAGGACAGGGGCTTTACACTGAAGCTTTCTTT.

This chain uses TRBV6-1 with TRBJ2-2; a possible D gene is TRBD2 (5 bases). CDR1 and CDR2 from the germline V gene are MNHNS and SASEGT. V lost 0 bases to trimming and J lost 4 bases, with 12 bases between them. This CDR3 region has 16 residues. CDR3 sequence reads: CASSEARTWTTGELFF. The CDR3 DNA is TGTGCCAGCAGTGAAGCGAGGACTTGGACCACCGGGGAGCTGTTTTTT.

This clone was recorded a few times. The gene calls are TRBV6-1 and TRBJ2-7; 7 bases match TRBD2. CDR1 and CDR2 (germline): MNHNS, SASEGT. After removal of 2 bases from V and 0 bases from J, the junction contained 1 base not matched to a gene. This CDR3 is 14 amino acids long. This CDR3 is CASSEREGSYEQYF. The CDR3 DNA sequence: TGTGCCAGCAGTGAAAGGGAGGGCTCCTACGAGCAGTACTTC.

The CDR3, as DNA: TGTGCCAGCAGTGAGCAGGGGTTCAATGAGCAGTTCTTC. Its translation: CASSEQGFNEQFF. The genes are TRBV2 and TRBJ2-1, with D maybe TRBD1 (6 bases). Trimming shortened V by 3 bases and J by 6 bases, and 9 bases separated the two germline ends. CDR1 and CDR2 (germline): SNHLY, FYNNEI. The CDR3 runs to 13 residues.

The chain has TRBV7-6 and TRBJ2-3, with TRBD1 as a possible D gene (6 bases). V was cut by 3 bases and J by 0 bases, with 10 bases left in between. The CDR3 is 15 residues long. Germline loops: CDR1 SGHVS, CDR2 FNYEAQ. In DNA form, the CDR3 reads TGTGCCAGCAGCTTTGGACAGTCTAGCACAGATACGCAGTATTTT. Protein product: CASSFGQSSTDTQYF. Combining the CDR3 with reference TRBV7-6 and TRBJ2-3 gives the whole variable domain GAGVSQSPRYKVTKRGQDVALRCDPISGHVSLYWYRQALGQGPEFLTYFNYEAQQDKSGLPNDRFSAERPEGSISTLTIQRTEQRDSAMYRCASSFGQSSTDTQYFGPGTRLTVL.

The V gene is TRBV2, the J gene TRBJ1-5; 7 positions agree with TRBD1. The V gene end was trimmed by 5 bases and the J gene end by 0 bases; junction bases not matched to a gene: 7. Germline CDR1 is SNHLY and CDR2 is FYNNEI. This CDR3 has 16 residues. This chain's CDR3 is CASSSMGTASNQPQHF. The CDR3, as DNA: TGTGCCAGCAGTTCCATGGGGACAGCTAGCAATCAGCCCCAGCATTTT. The complete variable domain, with remaining parts taken from reference TRBV2 and TRBJ1-5, reads EPEVTQTPSHQVTQMGQEVILRCVPISNHLYFYWYRQILGQKVEFLVSFYNNEISEKSEIFDDQFSVERPDGSNFTLKIRSTKLEDSAMYFCASSSMGTASNQPQHFGDGTRLSIL.

This clone was picked up one time. The chain recombines TRBV7-9 with TRBJ2-5; 7 nucleotides line up with TRBD2. There are 15 residues in the CDR3. Germline lookup yields CDR1 SEHNR and CDR2 FQNEAQ (reference sequence). Unmatched junction bases numbered 15, after V lost 5 bases and J lost 9 bases. CDR3 DNA sequence: TGTGCCAGCAGCCCTCGCGGGGGTCCCACCACCCCCCAGTACTTC. Translation: CASSPRGGPTTPQYF.

This chain uses TRBV5-8 with TRBJ2-2, with 7 bases identical to TRBD1. CDR1 SGHTS and CDR2 YDEGEE come from the germline V gene. Trimming removed 4 bases from V and 6 bases from J; junction bases left unmatched: 18. CDR3 length equals 18 residues. The CDR3 region is CASSIYPGTAITAGELFF. Written as DNA, the CDR3 is TGTGCCAGCAGCATCTACCCCGGGACAGCTATCACCGCCGGGGAGCTGTTTTTT. The full variable domain, with the rest looked up from reference TRBV5-8 and TRBJ2-2, is EAGVTQSPTHLIKTRGQQATLRCSPISGHTSVYWYQQALGLGLQFLLWYDEGEERNRGNFPPRFSGRQFPNYSSELNVNALELEDSALYLCASSIYPGTAITAGELFFGEGSRLTVL.

The chain combines TRBV5-5 with TRBJ1-2; TRBD1 matches 9 bases. Germline assignment: CDR1 SGHKS and CDR2 YYEKEE (reference sequence). V gave up 0 bases and J gave up 7 bases; unmatched junction bases: 7. This CDR3 has 15 residues. CDR3 bases: TGTGCCAGCAGCTTGGGGGACAGGGTGGTCATTGGCTACACCTTC. The encoded protein is CASSLGDRVVIGYTF.

The chain joins TRBV6-4 to TRBJ2-1; 11 bases are shared with TRBD2. The ends lost 7 bases at V and 7 bases at J; junction bases unmatched: 6. The CDR3 consists of 14 residues. Germline V CDR1 and CDR2: MRHNA, SNTAGT. The CDR3 loop reads CASNSGGEANEQFF. CDR3 in DNA: TGTGCCAGCAATAGCGGGGGGGAGGCGAATGAGCAGTTCTTC.

The rearrangement uses TRBV6-5 and TRBJ2-7; no reliable D call. This CDR3 is 16 amino acids long. V was clipped by 3 bases and J by 3 bases, with 18 bases between them. Germline-derived CDR1 and CDR2 are MNHEY and SVGAGI. In nucleotides, the CDR3 is TGTGCCAGCAGTTATGCATTTGGGCCTTTAGACTACGAGCAGTACTTC. This sequence encodes CASSYAFGPLDYEQYF.

The genes are TRBV5-6 and TRBJ1-2, with D perhaps matching TRBD1 (6 bases). Between the trimmed V and J ends, which lost 0 bases and 7 bases, there was a span of 10 bases. Germline V CDR1 and CDR2: SGHDT, YYEEEE. This CDR3 comprises 13 residues. The CDR3 DNA follows: TGTGCCAGCAGCTTGGGTCAGGGGATTGGCTACACCTTC. Translated: CASSLGQGIGYTF.

This chain connects TRBV5-6 to TRBJ1-3, with 12 positions matching TRBD1. Looked up from germline, CDR1 is SGHDT and CDR2 is YYEEEE. After removal of 4 bases from V and 4 bases from J, the junction contained 3 bases not matched to a gene. The CDR3 consists of 15 residues. The CDR3 protein is CASSRDRGLGNTIYF. The CDR3 nucleotides are TGTGCCAGCAGCCGGGACAGGGGGCTCGGAAACACCATATATTTT.

The genes are TRBV7-3 and TRBJ2-3; TRBD2 matches 11 bases. Germline lookup yields CDR1 SGHTA and CDR2 FQGTGA. J gave up 2 bases and V 5 bases, and 21 bases lay outside the gene matches. This CDR3 has 21 residues. The DNA for the CDR3 is TGTGCCAGCAGCCCTTTGGGTGCTAGCGGGGGGAAACTGGAAGACACAGATACGCAGTATTTT. Protein product: CASSPLGASGGKLEDTDTQYF.

The chain carries TRBV19 and TRBJ1-1; the match to TRBD1 covers 9 bases. CDR1 is LNHDA, CDR2 SQIVND, per germline (reference sequence). CDR3 length equals 15 residues. J was trimmed by 1 base and V by 3 bases; bases with no gene match: 3. For the CDR3, the DNA is TGTGCCAGTAGTATTCGGGGACAGGGGAACACTGAAGCTTTCTTT. Amino acids: CASSIRGQGNTEAFF.

A few counts support this clone. This chain links TRBV6-2 or TRBV6-3 with TRBJ2-7; 8 nucleotides line up with TRBD1. Germline trimming cut 6 bases from V and 6 bases from J; bases unmatched to any gene: 13. Germline CDR1 MNHEY, CDR2 SVGEGT. This CDR3 region has 15 residues. Here the CDR3 reads CASRPALGQGSEQYF. The CDR3 bases are TGTGCCAGCAGGCCTGCTCTAGGACAGGGCAGCGAGCAGTACTTC.

The chain couples TRBV30 to TRBJ1-1, with TRBD1 as a possible D gene (5 bases). Germline V lookup: CDR1 GTSNPN, CDR2 SVGIG (reference sequence). The CDR3 runs 13 residues. The V gene lost 8 bases and the J gene lost 7 bases, with 20 bases spanning the gap. The DNA for the CDR3 is TGTGCCAGCCAGGGTTGGTTAGACATTGAAGCTTTCTTT. This gives the protein CASQGWLDIEAFF.

Concerning this clone: Other DNA sequences from this sample encode an identical CDR3 as well. This rearrangement joins TRBV19 to TRBJ1-2; 8 bases fit TRBD1. This CDR3 is 14 amino acids long. Germline V CDR1 and CDR2: LNHDA, SQIVND (reference sequence). With V trimmed by 5 bases and J by 1 base, 3 bases remained unmatched. The CDR3 DNA is TGTGCCAGTAGTTCTACAGGGGGTAACTATGGCTACACCTTC. It is translated as CASSSTGGNYGYTF.

This clone was found a few times. The rearrangement joins TRBV7-2 to TRBJ1-6; 9 bases match TRBD1. The CDR3 contains 16 residues. V trimming: 5 bases; J trimming: 6 bases; junction bases outside the gene matches: 8. The germline gives CDR1 SGHTA, CDR2 FQGNSA. Here the CDR3 reads CASSQWTGASNSPLHF. DNA of the CDR3: TGTGCCAGCAGCCAATGGACAGGGGCTTCTAATTCACCCCTCCACTTT.